This TCR beta chain was retrieved from a study of shared clonotypes between healthy human individuals. The germline V gene encodes CDR1 SGHTA and CDR2 FQGNSA. V was shortened by 4 bases and J by 2 bases, with 9 bases between the two germline ends. This CDR3 comprises 13 residues. The protocol was immunoSEQ multiplex PCR, while the TCRdb copy is restricted to in-frame clones and leaves out a portion. The sample includes 2 million to 2.5 million clones, around 95% of them seen just once. This clone was seen only once. Sample: naive CD4+ T cells sorted from blood. The subset is: CD45RA+ positively selected. This clonotype originated in a man younger than 35 in good health. This chain connects TRBV7-2 to TRBJ2-7, with D perhaps TRBD1 or TRBD2 (5 bases each). CDR3: CASSSPGPYEQYF. CDR3 nucleotide sequence: TGTGCCAGCAGCTCCCCGGGGCCCTACGAGCAGTACTTC.